This is a list of T cell receptor beta chains from one sample in a study of blood T cell repertoires in COVID-19. Profiling relied on immunoSEQ multiplex PCR, and the TCRdb table lists in-frame clones only, not all of them. In the table there are fewer than 500,000 clones, 81% of which are singletons. The sample was peripheral blood. These receptors came from a human donor with acute or convalescent COVID-19. The donor label of this sample is uncertain. The CDR3 runs from the conserved cysteine through the conserved F or W. Fields, in order: clone size, J gene, CDR3 length, V gene, D gene, CDR3 DNA, CDR3 protein. D genes are given only for firm matches. Clone size is shown for a subset of rows, as once, few, many or a class of expanded clone.

clone_size: -
j_call: TRBJ1-5
cdr3_length: 14
v_call: TRBV10-3
d_call: TRBD1
cdr3_nt: TGTGCCATCAGTGAGACAGGGGGAGGGAAGCCCCAGCATTTT
cdr3_aa: CAISETGGGKPQHF

clone_size: -
j_call: TRBJ1-2
cdr3_length: 13
v_call: TRBV9
d_call: -
cdr3_nt: TGTGCCAGCAGAGCTATCGCTAACTATGGCTACACCTTC
cdr3_aa: CASRAIANYGYTF

clone_size: -
j_call: TRBJ2-2
cdr3_length: 13
v_call: TRBV9
d_call: -
cdr3_nt: TGTGCCAGCAGCCCTGACATCACCGGGGAGCTGTTTTTT
cdr3_aa: CASSPDITGELFF

clone_size: -
j_call: TRBJ2-3
cdr3_length: 15
v_call: TRBV5-4
d_call: TRBD2
cdr3_nt: TGTGCCAGCAGCCCTAGCGGGGGGGGCACAGATACGCAGTATTTT
cdr3_aa: CASSPSGGGTDTQYF

clone_size: -
j_call: TRBJ2-1
cdr3_length: 14
v_call: TRBV5-1
d_call: TRBD2
cdr3_nt: TGCGCCAGCAAGGGAGGGACCGTTCTGACTGAGCAGTTCTTC
cdr3_aa: CASKGGTVLTEQFF

clone_size: -
j_call: TRBJ2-7
cdr3_length: 13
v_call: TRBV6-5
d_call: -
cdr3_nt: TGTGCCAGCAGTTACTCCCCCCTCTACGAGCAGTACTTC
cdr3_aa: CASSYSPLYEQYF

clone_size: -
j_call: TRBJ1-2
cdr3_length: 13
v_call: TRBV2
d_call: -
cdr3_nt: TGTGCCAGCAGTGTCAGGGGCGGCTATGGCTACACCTTC
cdr3_aa: CASSVRGGYGYTF

clone_size: once
j_call: TRBJ1-2
cdr3_length: 15
v_call: TRBV2
d_call: TRBD1
cdr3_nt: TGTGCCAGCAGTGCCGGGACAGGGGGCGCCTATGGCTACACCTTC
cdr3_aa: CASSAGTGGAYGYTF

clone_size: -
j_call: TRBJ2-6
cdr3_length: 16
v_call: TRBV6-5
d_call: TRBD2
cdr3_nt: TGTGCCAGCAGTTACGGGTCGGGGGGAGGGGCCAACGTCCTGACTTTC
cdr3_aa: CASSYGSGGGANVLTF

clone_size: -
j_call: TRBJ2-7
cdr3_length: 16
v_call: TRBV5-4
d_call: -
cdr3_nt: TGTGCCAGCAGCTGGGGTAGGGGCGACGGCTCCTACGAGCAGTACTTC
cdr3_aa: CASSWGRGDGSYEQYF

clone_size: -
j_call: TRBJ1-5
cdr3_length: 13
v_call: TRBV12-3/TRBV12-4
d_call: TRBD1
cdr3_nt: TGTGCCAGCATTGGGACAGCTAATCAGCCCCAGCATTTT
cdr3_aa: CASIGTANQPQHF

clone_size: -
j_call: TRBJ1-6
cdr3_length: 15
v_call: TRBV5-1
d_call: -
cdr3_nt: TGCGCCAGCAGCTTGGGACTGCCCAATAATTCACCCCTCCACTTT
cdr3_aa: CASSLGLPNNSPLHF

clone_size: -
j_call: TRBJ2-1
cdr3_length: 13
v_call: TRBV12-3/TRBV12-4
d_call: TRBD1
cdr3_nt: TGTGCCAGCACGGGACAGGGGGGTTTAGAGCAGTTCTTC
cdr3_aa: CASTGQGGLEQFF

clone_size: -
j_call: TRBJ2-7
cdr3_length: 15
v_call: TRBV10-2
d_call: -
cdr3_nt: TGCGCCAGCAGTGAGGTATGGAGGAGCTCCTACGAGCAGTACTTC
cdr3_aa: CASSEVWRSSYEQYF

clone_size: -
j_call: TRBJ1-5
cdr3_length: 15
v_call: TRBV18
d_call: -
cdr3_nt: TGTGCCAGCTCACCCGGGGGGGCTGGCAATCAGCCCCAGCATTTT
cdr3_aa: CASSPGGAGNQPQHF

clone_size: -
j_call: TRBJ1-5
cdr3_length: 14
v_call: TRBV6-5
d_call: -
cdr3_nt: TGTGCCAGCAGTTATACCGGGGAGGGCCAGCCCCAGCATTTT
cdr3_aa: CASSYTGEGQPQHF

clone_size: -
j_call: TRBJ2-7
cdr3_length: 14
v_call: TRBV10-3
d_call: -
cdr3_nt: TGTGCCATCAGAACCAGGGAAAGCTCCTACGAGCAGTACTTC
cdr3_aa: CAIRTRESSYEQYF

clone_size: -
j_call: TRBJ2-1
cdr3_length: 15
v_call: TRBV19
d_call: -
cdr3_nt: TGTGCCAGTAGTAGAGCGGATAGCTCCTACAATGAGCAGTTCTTC
cdr3_aa: CASSRADSSYNEQFF

clone_size: -
j_call: TRBJ1-5
cdr3_length: 13
v_call: TRBV30
d_call: -
cdr3_nt: TGTGCCTGGACGGGGGGCTACAATCAGCCCCAGCATTTT
cdr3_aa: CAWTGGYNQPQHF

clone_size: -
j_call: TRBJ1-1
cdr3_length: 14
v_call: TRBV28
d_call: -
cdr3_nt: TGTGCCAGCATCTTAGATATTTTGAACACTGAAGCTTTCTTT
cdr3_aa: CASILDILNTEAFF

clone_size: -
j_call: TRBJ1-2
cdr3_length: 14
v_call: TRBV7-8
d_call: TRBD1
cdr3_nt: TGTGCCAGCAGCTTAGGACAGGGCGGCTATGGCTACACCTTC
cdr3_aa: CASSLGQGGYGYTF

clone_size: -
j_call: TRBJ2-7
cdr3_length: 11
v_call: TRBV28
d_call: -
cdr3_nt: TGTGCCAGCAATTCAGGGGTTCAGCAGTACTTC
cdr3_aa: CASNSGVQQYF

clone_size: -
j_call: TRBJ1-4
cdr3_length: 17
v_call: TRBV3-1/TRBV3-2
d_call: TRBD1
cdr3_nt: TGTGCCAGCAGCGCCCTCGAAGACAGGGGCAGAGGTGAAAAACTGTTTTTT
cdr3_aa: CASSALEDRGRGEKLFF

clone_size: once
j_call: TRBJ1-5
cdr3_length: 15
v_call: TRBV7-2
d_call: -
cdr3_nt: TGTGCCAGCAGCTTAAATGGGGGGAGCAATCAGCCCCAGCATTTT
cdr3_aa: CASSLNGGSNQPQHF

clone_size: -
j_call: TRBJ1-4
cdr3_length: 13
v_call: TRBV11-2
d_call: -
cdr3_nt: TGTGCCAGCAGCTTGGGGCCTAATGAAAAACTGTTTTTT
cdr3_aa: CASSLGPNEKLFF

clone_size: few
j_call: TRBJ1-1
cdr3_length: 13
v_call: TRBV12-3/TRBV12-4
d_call: -
cdr3_nt: TGTGCCAGCAGTTTAAACACAATCACTGAAGCTTTCTTT
cdr3_aa: CASSLNTITEAFF

clone_size: -
j_call: TRBJ2-2
cdr3_length: 17
v_call: TRBV30
d_call: TRBD2
cdr3_nt: TGTGCCTGGAGTTGGGGGAGCCTAGCGGGAGGGTCCGGGGAGCTGTTTTTT
cdr3_aa: CAWSWGSLAGGSGELFF

clone_size: once
j_call: TRBJ2-3
cdr3_length: 14
v_call: TRBV19
d_call: TRBD1
cdr3_nt: TGTGCCAGTAGGATGACAGGGGGGCCAGATACGCAGTATTTT
cdr3_aa: CASRMTGGPDTQYF

clone_size: -
j_call: TRBJ1-6
cdr3_length: 14
v_call: TRBV5-6
d_call: TRBD1
cdr3_nt: TGTGCCAGCAGCTTGCGGGACAGAAATTCACCCCTCCACTTT
cdr3_aa: CASSLRDRNSPLHF

clone_size: -
j_call: TRBJ1-1
cdr3_length: 13
v_call: TRBV28
d_call: TRBD1
cdr3_nt: TGTGCCAGCAGTTTATGGGGGACAGGGCAAGCTTTCTTT
cdr3_aa: CASSLWGTGQAFF

clone_size: -
j_call: TRBJ2-7
cdr3_length: 15
v_call: TRBV18
d_call: TRBD1
cdr3_nt: TGTGCCAGCTCACTAGACCGGGACAGGGACCACGAGCAGTACTTC
cdr3_aa: CASSLDRDRDHEQYF

clone_size: once
j_call: TRBJ2-2
cdr3_length: 16
v_call: TRBV14
d_call: -
cdr3_nt: TGTGCCAGCAGCCAAGTAGCTAGCGTAAACACCGGGGAGCTGTTTTTT
cdr3_aa: CASSQVASVNTGELFF

clone_size: once
j_call: TRBJ2-1
cdr3_length: 15
v_call: TRBV6-5
d_call: TRBD2
cdr3_nt: TGTGCCAGCAGTCAAATAGCGGGGCCCTCCAATGAGCAGTTCTTC
cdr3_aa: CASSQIAGPSNEQFF

clone_size: -
j_call: TRBJ1-1
cdr3_length: 14
v_call: TRBV7-8
d_call: -
cdr3_nt: TGTGCCAGCAGCTTAGCGAGGGCGAACACTGAAGCTTTCTTT
cdr3_aa: CASSLARANTEAFF

clone_size: -
j_call: TRBJ1-1
cdr3_length: 13
v_call: TRBV16
d_call: -
cdr3_nt: TGTGCCACCGCCCTGGAGGAAAACACTGAAGCTTTCTTT
cdr3_aa: CATALEENTEAFF

clone_size: -
j_call: TRBJ2-2
cdr3_length: 15
v_call: TRBV5-1
d_call: TRBD1
cdr3_nt: TGCGCCAGCAGCTGGATGGGACAGTTAGGCGGGGAGCTGTTTTTT
cdr3_aa: CASSWMGQLGGELFF

clone_size: -
j_call: TRBJ2-7
cdr3_length: 12
v_call: TRBV12-3/TRBV12-4
d_call: -
cdr3_nt: TGTGCCAGCAGTTCCCGCCGGGGCGAGCAGTACTTC
cdr3_aa: CASSSRRGEQYF

clone_size: -
j_call: TRBJ1-2
cdr3_length: 15
v_call: TRBV6-5
d_call: -
cdr3_nt: TGTGCCAGCAGTTACTCCGCAGGGAGGAACTATGGCTACACCTTC
cdr3_aa: CASSYSAGRNYGYTF

clone_size: -
j_call: TRBJ2-7
cdr3_length: 12
v_call: TRBV6-5
d_call: -
cdr3_nt: TGTGCCAGCAGTATTAGCGGATACGAGCAGTACTTC
cdr3_aa: CASSISGYEQYF

clone_size: -
j_call: TRBJ1-1
cdr3_length: 12
v_call: TRBV30
d_call: -
cdr3_nt: TGTGCCTGGAGTGGTATATCGGGTGAAGCTTTCTTT
cdr3_aa: CAWSGISGEAFF

clone_size: -
j_call: TRBJ2-7
cdr3_length: 16
v_call: TRBV4-1
d_call: TRBD1
cdr3_nt: TGCGCCAGCAGCCAAGATGGACAGGCTTTTACCTACGAGCAGTACTTC
cdr3_aa: CASSQDGQAFTYEQYF

clone_size: -
j_call: TRBJ2-1
cdr3_length: 15
v_call: TRBV29-1
d_call: -
cdr3_nt: TGCAGCGTTGTAGGACTATCCTACGATAACAATGAGCAGTTCTTC
cdr3_aa: CSVVGLSYDNNEQFF

clone_size: -
j_call: TRBJ1-1
cdr3_length: 15
v_call: TRBV6-5
d_call: -
cdr3_nt: TGTGCCAGCAGTTACGGCGGACAGACGAACACTGAAGCTTTCTTT
cdr3_aa: CASSYGGQTNTEAFF

clone_size: -
j_call: TRBJ1-1
cdr3_length: 13
v_call: TRBV30
d_call: -
cdr3_nt: TGTGCCTGGAGTCAAAGCCCCCCCACTGAAGCTTTCTTT
cdr3_aa: CAWSQSPPTEAFF

clone_size: -
j_call: TRBJ1-5
cdr3_length: 14
v_call: TRBV28
d_call: -
cdr3_nt: TGTGCCAGCAGTTTACTATATAACAATCAGCCCCAGCATTTT
cdr3_aa: CASSLLYNNQPQHF

clone_size: few
j_call: TRBJ2-7
cdr3_length: 12
v_call: TRBV5-4
d_call: -
cdr3_nt: TGTGCCAGCAGCTCCCTGGGCTTCGAGCAGTACTTC
cdr3_aa: CASSSLGFEQYF

clone_size: -
j_call: TRBJ2-5
cdr3_length: 12
v_call: TRBV18
d_call: -
cdr3_nt: TGTGCCAGCTCACCATCTCAAGAGACCCAGTACTTC
cdr3_aa: CASSPSQETQYF

clone_size: -
j_call: TRBJ2-1
cdr3_length: 13
v_call: TRBV7-9
d_call: -
cdr3_nt: TGTGCCAGCAGCTGGCAGGAGGTCAATGAGCAGTTCTTC
cdr3_aa: CASSWQEVNEQFF

clone_size: -
j_call: TRBJ1-2
cdr3_length: 12
v_call: TRBV14
d_call: -
cdr3_nt: TGTGCCAGCAGTCCATGGGGGGATGGCTACACCTTC
cdr3_aa: CASSPWGDGYTF

clone_size: -
j_call: TRBJ2-1
cdr3_length: 13
v_call: TRBV5-4
d_call: -
cdr3_nt: TGTGCCAGCAGACTTGACAGTTACAATGAGCAGTTCTTC
cdr3_aa: CASRLDSYNEQFF

clone_size: -
j_call: TRBJ1-1
cdr3_length: 13
v_call: TRBV28
d_call: -
cdr3_nt: TGTGCCAGCAGTTTAGCGGGGAACACTGAAGCTTTCTTT
cdr3_aa: CASSLAGNTEAFF

clone_size: -
j_call: TRBJ1-5
cdr3_length: 15
v_call: TRBV20-1
d_call: TRBD1
cdr3_nt: TGCAGTGCTAGTACTTGGGACAGGGTGAATCAGCCCCAGCATTTT
cdr3_aa: CSASTWDRVNQPQHF

clone_size: -
j_call: TRBJ1-1
cdr3_length: 15
v_call: TRBV6-5
d_call: -
cdr3_nt: TGTGCCAGCAGTTACTCGTACGGGAGGGTCACTGAAGCTTTCTTT
cdr3_aa: CASSYSYGRVTEAFF

clone_size: -
j_call: TRBJ1-1
cdr3_length: 15
v_call: TRBV18
d_call: -
cdr3_nt: TGTGCCAGCTCACCGAGCGTCGAAAAGAACACTGAAGCTTTCTTT
cdr3_aa: CASSPSVEKNTEAFF

clone_size: few
j_call: TRBJ2-1
cdr3_length: 16
v_call: TRBV5-1
d_call: TRBD1
cdr3_nt: TGCGCCAGCAGATATGGGGACAGGGGATCCTACAATGAGCAGTTCTTC
cdr3_aa: CASRYGDRGSYNEQFF

clone_size: -
j_call: TRBJ1-3
cdr3_length: 13
v_call: TRBV12-3/TRBV12-4
d_call: -
cdr3_nt: TGTGCCAGCAGTCCGGACAGTGGAAACACCATATATTTT
cdr3_aa: CASSPDSGNTIYF

clone_size: many
j_call: TRBJ1-2
cdr3_length: 12
v_call: TRBV2
d_call: TRBD1
cdr3_nt: TGTGCCAGCAGACAGGGGGCGGCAGGCTACACCTTC
cdr3_aa: CASRQGAAGYTF